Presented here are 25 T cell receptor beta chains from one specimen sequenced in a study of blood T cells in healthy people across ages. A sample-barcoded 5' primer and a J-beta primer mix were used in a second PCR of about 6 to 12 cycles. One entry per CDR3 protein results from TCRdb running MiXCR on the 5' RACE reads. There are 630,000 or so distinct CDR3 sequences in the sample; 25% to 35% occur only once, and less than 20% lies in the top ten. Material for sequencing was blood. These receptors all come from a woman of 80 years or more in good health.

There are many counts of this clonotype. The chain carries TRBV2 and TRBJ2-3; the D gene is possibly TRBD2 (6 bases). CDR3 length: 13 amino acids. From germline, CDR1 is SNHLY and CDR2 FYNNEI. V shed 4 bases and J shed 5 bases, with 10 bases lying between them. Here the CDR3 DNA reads TGTGCCAGCAGTGGACTGGAGGGAGATACGCAGTATTTT. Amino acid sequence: CASSGLEGDTQYF.

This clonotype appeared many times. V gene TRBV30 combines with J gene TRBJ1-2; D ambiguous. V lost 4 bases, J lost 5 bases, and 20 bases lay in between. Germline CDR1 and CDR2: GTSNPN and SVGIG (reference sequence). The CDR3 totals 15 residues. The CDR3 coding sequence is TGTGCCTGGATCCTGGCGGGCTCTACCCTTTATGGCTACACCTTC. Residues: CAWILAGSTLYGYTF.

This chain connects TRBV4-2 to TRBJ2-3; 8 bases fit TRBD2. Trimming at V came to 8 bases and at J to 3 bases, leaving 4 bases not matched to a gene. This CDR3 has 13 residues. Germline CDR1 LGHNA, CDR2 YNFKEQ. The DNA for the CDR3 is TGTGCCAGCCAAAGCGGGAGTACAGATACGCAGTATTTT. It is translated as CASQSGSTDTQYF.

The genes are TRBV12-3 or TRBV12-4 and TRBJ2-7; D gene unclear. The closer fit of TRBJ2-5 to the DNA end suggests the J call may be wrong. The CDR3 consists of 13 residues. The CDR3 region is CASSFAGRETQYF. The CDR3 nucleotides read TGTGCCAGCAGTTTCGCAGGACGAGAGACCCAGTACTTC.

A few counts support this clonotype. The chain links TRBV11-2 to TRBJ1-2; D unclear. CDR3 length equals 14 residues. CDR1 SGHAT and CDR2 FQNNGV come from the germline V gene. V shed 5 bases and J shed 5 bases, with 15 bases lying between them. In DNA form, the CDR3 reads TGTGCCAGCAGCCCCCGAACCCAAGGGTATGGCTACACCTTC. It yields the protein CASSPRTQGYGYTF.

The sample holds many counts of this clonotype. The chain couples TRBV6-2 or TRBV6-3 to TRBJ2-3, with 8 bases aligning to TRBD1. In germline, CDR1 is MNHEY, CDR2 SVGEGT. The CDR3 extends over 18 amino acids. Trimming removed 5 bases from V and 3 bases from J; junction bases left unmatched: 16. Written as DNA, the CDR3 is TGTGCCAGCAGTACAAACCGCCCCGGGACAGGAGGTACAGATACGCAGTATTTT. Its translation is CASSTNRPGTGGTDTQYF.

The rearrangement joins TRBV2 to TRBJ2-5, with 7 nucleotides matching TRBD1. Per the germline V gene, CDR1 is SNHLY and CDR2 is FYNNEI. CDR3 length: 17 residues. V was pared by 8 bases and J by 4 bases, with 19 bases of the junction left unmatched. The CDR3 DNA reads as TGTGCCAGCTCACCACGGGACAGCGCCCCAGGGGGAGAGACCCAGTACTTC. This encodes CASSPRDSAPGGETQYF.

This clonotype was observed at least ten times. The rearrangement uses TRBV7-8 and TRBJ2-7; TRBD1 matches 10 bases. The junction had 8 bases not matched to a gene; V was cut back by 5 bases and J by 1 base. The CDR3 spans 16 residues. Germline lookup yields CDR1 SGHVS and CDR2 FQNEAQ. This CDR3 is CASSPDRGGFSYEQYF. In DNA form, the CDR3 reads TGTGCCAGCAGCCCGGACAGGGGGGGATTTTCCTACGAGCAGTACTTC.

The CDR3 loop reads CASSLLTEGYEQYF. CDR3 nucleotides: TGCGCCAGCAGCTTGCTTACAGAGGGTTACGAGCAGTACTTC. The chain couples TRBV5-1 to TRBJ2-7; maybe TRBD2 (5 bases). Germline CDR1 reads SGHRS; CDR2 reads YFSETQ. Trimming pared 1 base from V and 4 bases from J, leaving 12 bases between. The CDR3 length is 14 residues.

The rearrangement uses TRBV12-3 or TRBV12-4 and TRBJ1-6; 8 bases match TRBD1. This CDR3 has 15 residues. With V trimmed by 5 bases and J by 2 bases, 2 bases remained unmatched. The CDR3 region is CASSRQGPYNSPLHF. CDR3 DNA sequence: TGTGCCAGCAGTAGACAGGGGCCCTATAATTCACCCCTCCACTTT.

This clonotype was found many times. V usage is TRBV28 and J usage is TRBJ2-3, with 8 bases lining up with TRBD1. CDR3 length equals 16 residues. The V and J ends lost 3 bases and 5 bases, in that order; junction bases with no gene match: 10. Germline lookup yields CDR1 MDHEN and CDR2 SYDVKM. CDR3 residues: CASSFPQGVTGDTQYF. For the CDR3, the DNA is TGTGCCAGCAGTTTCCCACAGGGGGTTACGGGAGATACGCAGTATTTT.

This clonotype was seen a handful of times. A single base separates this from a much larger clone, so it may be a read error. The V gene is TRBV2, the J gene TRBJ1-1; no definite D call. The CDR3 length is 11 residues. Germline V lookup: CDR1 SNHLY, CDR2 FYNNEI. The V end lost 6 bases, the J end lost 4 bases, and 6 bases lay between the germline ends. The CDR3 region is CASREGTEAFF. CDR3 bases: TGTGCCAGCAGGGAGGGCACTGAAGCTTTCTTT.

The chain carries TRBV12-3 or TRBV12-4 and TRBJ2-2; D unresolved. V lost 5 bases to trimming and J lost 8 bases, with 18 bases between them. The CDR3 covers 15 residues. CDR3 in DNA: TGTGCCAGCAGTCTGGGAACGGCAGCGAGGGGGGAGCTGTTTTTT. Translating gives CASSLGTAARGELFF.

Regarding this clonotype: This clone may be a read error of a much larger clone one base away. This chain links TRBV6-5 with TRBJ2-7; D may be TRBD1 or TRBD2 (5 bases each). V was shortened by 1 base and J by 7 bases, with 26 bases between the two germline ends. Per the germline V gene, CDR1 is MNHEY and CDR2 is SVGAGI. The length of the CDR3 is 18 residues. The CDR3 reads CASSYLEGPGTSYNEQYF. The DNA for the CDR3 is TGTGCCAGCAGTTACTTAGAGGGTCCAGGGACCTCCTACAATGAGCAGTACTTC.

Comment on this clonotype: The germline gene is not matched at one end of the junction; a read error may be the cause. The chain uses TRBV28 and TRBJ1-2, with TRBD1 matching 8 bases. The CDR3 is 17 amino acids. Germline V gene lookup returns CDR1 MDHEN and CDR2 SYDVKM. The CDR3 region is CASRPRGQAASLYGNTF. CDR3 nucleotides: TGTGCCAGCAGGCCGAGGGGACAGGCGGCGTCCTTGTATGGCAACACCTTC.

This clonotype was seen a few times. CDR3 nucleotide sequence: TGTGCCAGCAGCCAGCGCGGCGGGGGGGGAGCAGATACGCAGTATTTT. Translation gives CASSQRGGGGADTQYF. The chain is built from TRBV14 and TRBJ2-3; 9 bases are a match to TRBD2. The CDR3 sequence is 16 residues long. After removal of 3 bases from V and 4 bases from J, the junction contained 8 bases not matched to a gene. Germline V CDR1 and CDR2: SGHDN, FVKESK.

The CDR3 here is CASSSNPSSVGNEQFF. In DNA, the CDR3 is TGCGCCAGCAGCTCTAACCCTAGTTCAGTGGGTAATGAGCAGTTCTTC. The chain combines TRBV5-1 with TRBJ2-1; D not certain. The CDR3 spans 16 residues. V lost 3 bases, J lost 7 bases, and 20 bases lay in between. Germline CDR1 SGHRS, CDR2 YFSETQ.

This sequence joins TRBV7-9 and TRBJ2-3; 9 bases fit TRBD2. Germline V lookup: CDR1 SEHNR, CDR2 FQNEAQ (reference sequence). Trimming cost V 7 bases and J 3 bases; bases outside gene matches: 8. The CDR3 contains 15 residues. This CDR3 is CASTTALAGTDTQYF. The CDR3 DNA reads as TGTGCCAGCACCACGGCTCTAGCGGGGACAGATACGCAGTATTTT.

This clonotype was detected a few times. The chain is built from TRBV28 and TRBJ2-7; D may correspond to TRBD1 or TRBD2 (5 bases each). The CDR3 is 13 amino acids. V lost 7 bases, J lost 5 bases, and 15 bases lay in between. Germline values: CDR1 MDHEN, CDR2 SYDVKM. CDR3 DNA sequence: TGTGCCAGCACAGTCCCGGGACGAGACGAGCAGTACTTC. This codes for CASTVPGRDEQYF.

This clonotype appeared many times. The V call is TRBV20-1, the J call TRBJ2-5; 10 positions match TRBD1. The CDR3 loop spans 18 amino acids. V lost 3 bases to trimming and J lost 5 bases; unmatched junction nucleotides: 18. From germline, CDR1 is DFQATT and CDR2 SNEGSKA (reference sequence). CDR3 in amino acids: CSASSRRGTGVLGETQYF. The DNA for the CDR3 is TGCAGTGCTAGCTCGCGGCGAGGGACAGGGGTCTTAGGGGAGACCCAGTACTTC.

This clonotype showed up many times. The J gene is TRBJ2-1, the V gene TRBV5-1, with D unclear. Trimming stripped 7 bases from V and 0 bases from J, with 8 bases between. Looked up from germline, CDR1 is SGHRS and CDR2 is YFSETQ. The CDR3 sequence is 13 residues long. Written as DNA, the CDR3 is TGCGCCAGCGGACGGACCTCCTACAATGAGCAGTTCTTC. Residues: CASGRTSYNEQFF.

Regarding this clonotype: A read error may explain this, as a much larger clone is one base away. This chain's CDR3 is CSARRTTWYQETQFF. The CDR3 DNA follows: TGCAGTGCTAGGCGGACAACCTGGTACCAAGAGACCCAGTTCTTC. The chain links TRBV20-1 to TRBJ2-5, with D tentatively TRBD1 (5 bases). The J call may be wrong; the DNA end is better matched by TRBJ2-1. Germline loops: CDR1 DFQATT, CDR2 SNEGSKA (reference sequence). The CDR3 is made up of 15 amino acids.

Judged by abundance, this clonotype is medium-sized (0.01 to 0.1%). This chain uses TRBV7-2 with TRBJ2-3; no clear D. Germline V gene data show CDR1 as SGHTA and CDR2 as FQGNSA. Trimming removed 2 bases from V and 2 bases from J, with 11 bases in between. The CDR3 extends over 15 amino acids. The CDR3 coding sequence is TGTGCCAGCAGCTTACCCCCCGGTGACACAGATACGCAGTATTTT. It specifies CASSLPPGDTDTQYF.

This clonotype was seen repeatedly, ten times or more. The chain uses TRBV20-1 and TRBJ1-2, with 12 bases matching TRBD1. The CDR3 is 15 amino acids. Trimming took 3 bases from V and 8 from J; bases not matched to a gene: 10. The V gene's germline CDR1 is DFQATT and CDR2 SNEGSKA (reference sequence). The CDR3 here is CSASSPGQGARGYTF. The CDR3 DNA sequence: TGCAGTGCTAGCTCACCGGGACAGGGGGCGCGGGGCTACACCTTC.

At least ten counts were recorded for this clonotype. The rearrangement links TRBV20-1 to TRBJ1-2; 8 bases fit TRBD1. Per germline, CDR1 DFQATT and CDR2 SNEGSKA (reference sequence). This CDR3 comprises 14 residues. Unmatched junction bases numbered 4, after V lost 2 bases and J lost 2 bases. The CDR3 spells CSARFRTGNYGYTF. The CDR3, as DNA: TGCAGTGCTAGATTTCGGACAGGGAACTATGGCTACACCTTC.